The present entry profiles one TCR beta chain with its context. Its antigen remains unknown. Researchers isolated at least 6 million PBMCs per sample. Sample-barcoded 5' priming and a J-beta primer mix drove a second PCR of 7 to 11 cycles. One entry per CDR3 protein, called by TCRdb with MiXCR from the 5' RACE reads. The repertoire includes some 320,000 distinct CDR3 sequences, 25% to 30% of them detected once, and 25% to 35% sits in the top ten. The data are from a study of blood T cells in healthy people across ages. Study-wide results and limits: Leaving the PBMCs unsorted stopped any conclusive comparison of naive versus antigen-experienced cells. Both naive CD4+ cell counts and diversity were greater in long-lived donors than in aged donors. Roughly linearly, TCR beta diversity per million T cells fell as age increased.

Per the germline V gene, CDR1 is MGHDK and CDR2 is SYGVNS. The V end lost 5 bases, the J end lost 1 base, and 5 bases lay between the germline ends. The CDR3 is 12 residues long. This receptor was taken from a woman aged 70-85 years in good health. The chain links TRBV25-1 to TRBJ1-1; D uncertain. The sample taken for sequencing was blood. The CDR3 nucleotides read TGTGCCAGCAGTAATTGGAACACTGAAGCTTTCTTT. Protein product: CASSNWNTEAFF.